This TCR beta chain stems from a study of T cell responses to AZD1222 COVID-19 vaccine. Trimming left V 7 bases short and J 6 bases short, with 19 bases between. This CDR3 comprises 13 residues. The germline V gene has CDR1 SQVTM and CDR2 ANQGSEA. This clone was counted only a few times. The antigen is undetermined. Using immunoSEQ multiplex PCR, the repertoire was profiled, and TCRdb retains in-frame clones only, with some absent. The sample yields around 210,000 clones, 90% to 95% seen once. Study-wide findings and caveats: Females outnumbered males among donors, who were mostly white British; clonal diversity was possibly underestimated. Repertoire sampling was restricted to post-peak T cell response timepoints. Reportedly, close to half of spike-specific TCRs are directed against unmutated variant regions. Increases in Spike-specific TCR breadth and depth were seen after two AZD1222 doses.

The chain joins TRBV29-1 to TRBJ2-7; D might be TRBD1 (6 bases). The receptor's source is an adult who received the MenACWY meningococcal vaccine as a control. The sample in question was peripheral blood, obtained 28 days after the second dose of the MenACWY control vaccine. The CDR3 nucleotides read TGCAGCGCGGGGACACCTTTGGGGGTCGAGCAGTACTTC. Translated, it gives CSAGTPLGVEQYF.